This entry concerns a single TCR beta chain. This clone's antigen is unknown. Base qualities were left out, and no much larger clone turns up one base away. These data originate in a study of OX40 agonist ivuxolimab in advanced cancers. For the study in its entirety: The costimulatory receptor OX40 (CD134) was targeted by ivuxolimab, a fully human IgG2 agonistic monoclonal antibody. Three dose-escalation patients achieved partial responses, one with hepatocellular carcinoma and two with cutaneous melanoma. In the dose-escalation cohort, 70% to 90% of patients were male, and the mean age was around 60 years with a range of roughly 23 to 79. Patients were allowed to have had prior anti-PD-1, anti-PD-L1 or anti-CTLA-4 therapy, and approximately 37% of the dose-escalation patients had been treated with checkpoint inhibitors. Intravenous ivuxolimab was administered to patients every 2 weeks at six dose levels: 0.01, 0.1, 0.3, 1.5, 3 and 10 mg/kg. Among the approximately 54 dose-escalation patients, some 20 had hepatocellular carcinoma, roughly 15 melanoma, 9 renal cell carcinoma and 9 head and neck cancer. The point of sequencing TCRbeta in the periphery was to test whether ivuxolimab changed TCR sequence diversity and drove clonal T-cell expansion. The paper covers the monotherapy dose-escalation part of the phase I ivuxolimab trial, which included N = 52 patients.

For this chain, trimming is 6 bases at the V end and 6 bases at the J end, and the number of junction bases without a gene match is 10. Including cysteine and phenylalanine, the CDR3 has 14 amino acids. Only the CDR3 DNA stays, 42 bases, in frame from base 1. In the germline V gene (reference sequence), CDR1 corresponds to LNHNV and CDR2 to YYDKDF. Broader findings and caveats from the paper: At doses of 0.1 to 3.0 mg/kg, clonal expansion of both CD4+ and CD8+ T cells in blood was seen between baseline and week 6. The antigen specificity of the peripheral T cells that underwent clonal expansion was not determined. In partial responders in the 0.1-3.0 mg/kg groups, normalized peripheral clonal expansion was found to be among the lowest, especially among CD8+ T cells. On average, CD8+ T cells showed more expanded clones than CD4+ T cells after ivuxolimab. Low levels of normalized T-cell clonal expansion were also seen in some nonresponding patients.

The trial excluded patients who had a history of autoimmune disease or who were on systemic immunosuppression. In every dose cohort, peripheral blood was drawn for TCR sequencing at baseline, cycle 4 day 1, and cycle 7 day 1. Samples came from an open-label, multicenter, first-in-human phase I dose-escalation trial of ivuxolimab. Adults with locally advanced or metastatic head and neck squamous cell, hepatocellular, melanoma or renal cell carcinoma were enrolled in the trial. Before TCR sequencing, CD4+ T cells and CD8+ T cells were sorted from peripheral blood as separate populations. Genomic DNA was isolated from the sorted cells so that the TCRbeta CDR3 region could be sequenced. The immunoSEQ Assay was used to sequence the TCRbeta CDR3 regions. TCRdb provides this immuneACCESS table in a form limited to in-frame rearrangements. Some clones are lacking; in checked studies, under half of them reflect an unresolved V gene, and why the rest are absent is not known. Recorded for this sample are approximately 70,000 clones; around 83% of them occurred a single time. The ten most abundant clones make up approximately 0.4% of the sample.

The specimen was CD4+ or CD8+ T cells sorted from blood, collected in a trial of the OX40 agonist ivuxolimab. The TCR was taken from an adult with an advanced solid tumor such as melanoma, head and neck, liver or kidney cancer. The chain links TRBV15 with TRBJ1-1, with 7 bases aligning to TRBD1. The nucleotide sequence reads as follows: TGTGCCACCAGGGTCGGACAGGTCTTTTCTGAAGCTTTCTTT. It translates to CATRVGQVFSEAFF.